One T cell receptor (beta chain) is described in this entry. Only in-frame clones appear in the TCRdb table, and some are missing; sequencing was by immunoSEQ multiplex PCR. The table lists about 220,000 clones, approximately 84% of them singletons. This sample was included in a study of blood T cell repertoires in COVID-19. Overall study context: The cDNA or gDNA used as material had been derived from T cells, B-cell-depleted T cells, or PBMCs.

Germline loops: CDR1 MNHEY, CDR2 SVGAGI. The ends were cut back, 7 bases at V and 4 bases at J, with 15 bases in the middle. The CDR3 extends over 14 amino acids. The sequenced sample consisted of peripheral blood. The genes are TRBV6-5 and TRBJ2-3, with D tentatively TRBD2 (6 bases). The TCR originated in a woman aged 60 to 75 with acute or convalescent COVID-19. The CDR3 reads CASIWQSGADTQYF. The CDR3 nucleotides read TGTGCCAGCATATGGCAGTCGGGGGCAGATACGCAGTATTTT.